This T cell receptor (beta chain) was profiled in a study of T cell responses to AZD1222 COVID-19 vaccine (dated by TCRdb to about 2021). With respect to the entire study: AZD1222 recipients whose second dose came at about 4 weeks and those whose second dose came at about 12 weeks were combined into one group, since spike-specific TCR depth and breadth did not differ between the two schedules. A total of approximately 240 trial participants underwent TCR sequencing, of whom 207 had received two doses of AZD1222 and about 26 had received two doses of the MenACWY control vaccine. Trial participants were enrolled into age subgroups of 18-55, 56-69 and 70-plus years, which contained approximately 150, 28 and 58 TCR-sequenced participants, respectively. Overall results and qualifications from the work: Participants were mostly white British and included more females than males, and it was suggested by the authors that clonal diversity may have been underestimated. Only a handful of AZD1222 recipients were SARS-CoV-2 seropositive at baseline, limiting conclusions about previously exposed vaccinees. Epitopes outside the regions mutated in the B.1.351 and B.1.1.7 variants were reportedly recognized by nearly half of the unique spike-specific TCRs. The 56-69-year group was small, and its depth increase did not reach significance, likely because of low power. Vaccine-associated CD4 TCRs spanned the whole spike protein, with dominant responses in regions 160-218 and 743-854. After two AZD1222 doses, spike-specific TCR breadth and depth were significantly higher than at day 0 and than in MenACWY recipients. Because no samples from the day 14 peak response were available, repertoires could be characterized only after the peak T cell response.

The CDR3 regions of human TCRbeta chains were subjected to immunosequencing. In the original analysis: TCRs in the repertoires were matched against a reference library of SARS-CoV-2-specific TCRs that had been generated with the MIRA antigen-specificity platform. Breadth was defined as the fraction of unique TCRs that were SARS-CoV-2-associated. Depth was defined as the fraction of total T cells that were SARS-CoV-2-associated. Using the MIRA data, each spike-specific TCR was assigned both to the spike region to which the TCR was reactive and to a CD4 or CD8 class. Log10-transformed breadth and depth values were compared by one-way ANOVA with Sidak's multiple comparisons tests. TCRdb limited this immuneACCESS table to in-frame rearrangements with V and J called. A share of clones is missing; checked studies link under half to unresolved V genes, and the rest is unexplained. The DNA gave D and trimming, while V, J and clone size come from that table. The sample profile shows about 120,000 clones; over 75% of them were found once. The top ten clones comprise 7.5% of the sample.

About this clone: Its antigen is still unknown. Per-base qualities were not stored, and no clone one base away is much larger.

V is clipped by 5 bases and J by 9 bases, and the sequence between their germline boundaries is 11 bases long. Looking up the germline V gene yields CDR1 SNHLY and CDR2 FYNNEI. Taken from cysteine to phenylalanine, the CDR3 has 13 residues. Left in the record is the CDR3 DNA by itself, 39 bases read in frame from the first base. The sample's time point label is to be understood as: baseline before first vaccination. Vaccinee samples were obtained from the UK trials COV001 and COV002, which included a single-blind randomized controlled phase 2/3 trial of AZD1222 (ChAdOx1 nCoV-19) in healthy adults. For TCRbeta chain sequencing, PBMC samples were collected from trial participants at day 0 and at day 28 after the second dose.

The chain links TRBV2 with TRBJ1-6; too little of a D gene remains to name it. The receptor was derived from an adult in good health. The material was peripheral blood, obtained on day 0 of AZD1222 vaccination. The bases are TGTGCCAGCAGTAGAGGGAACGGTTCACCCCTCCACTTT. Translated, this is CASSRGNGSPLHF.